Below, 9 T cell receptor beta chains from the same sample are listed, as sequenced in a study of T cell repertoires in cytomegalovirus infection (dated by TCRdb to 2018 to 2020). TCRdb lists the instrument as Illumina HiSeq 1500. TCRdb passed the public sequencing reads through fastp at Q25 and MiXCR, retaining productive beta sequences. Rows are combined by CDR3 protein, so each entry shows the most common genes and DNA. This sample is represented by 900,000 to 950,000 distinct CDR3 sequences; approximately 31% of them were singletons. The top ten constitute around 15% of the sample. These receptors are not linked to any known antigen. The treatment or condition label on this specimen signifies: in vitro stimulation with specific CMV peptide epitopes to enrich CMV-specific T cells. The sample here was cultured CD8+ T cells from PBMCs, taken from culture after CMV antigen stimulation. The receptor source for this set is a human donor in good health (CMV status not recorded). Some clones in this sample may be carry-over from other donors' samples.

The rearrangement uses TRBV6-1 and TRBJ2-3; 11 bases are a match to TRBD2. The CDR3 totals 17 residues. Trimming at V came to 5 bases and at J to 5 bases, leaving 12 bases not matched to a gene. Per the germline V gene, CDR1 is MNHNS and CDR2 is SASEGT. CDR3 bases: TGTGCCAGCAGTTCAATAGCGGGGGGGGCCGGGAAAGATACGCAGTATTTT. This codes for CASSSIAGGAGKDTQYF.

V usage is TRBV6-1 and J usage is TRBJ2-2, with unresolved D. Trimming removed 5 bases at V and 4 bases at J, with 17 bases between. Germline CDR1 reads MNHNS; CDR2 reads SASEGT. This CDR3 has 16 amino acids. This CDR3 is CASSPRSREPTGELFF. As DNA, the CDR3 is TGTGCCAGCAGTCCCCGGAGTAGAGAACCCACCGGGGAGCTGTTTTTT.

The rearrangement joins TRBV12-3 or TRBV12-4 to TRBJ1-5; no clear D. This CDR3 has 16 amino acids. Trimming cost V 3 bases and J 6 bases, with 18 bases left between them. In nucleotides, the CDR3 is TGTGCCAGCAGTTTTTCTTCGGGATTTGATAGTCAGCCCCAGCATTTT. Its protein is CASSFSSGFDSQPQHF.

CDR3 sequence (DNA): TGCGCCAGCAGCCAAGGATACGGACCTACTGAAGCTTTCTTT. As protein: CASSQGYGPTEAFF. The rearrangement uses TRBV4-1 and TRBJ1-1; D call uncertain. The CDR3 is 14 amino acids. Germline V gene data show CDR1 as MGHRA and CDR2 as YSYEKL. Deletions cut 1 base from V and 5 bases from J, with 11 bases between.

Many counts were recorded for this clonotype. The chain's CDR3 is CASSPGHWNEQFF. The CDR3 nucleotides read TGTGCCAGCAGCCCAGGGCACTGGAATGAGCAGTTCTTC. The V and J genes are TRBV7-6 and TRBJ2-1; TRBD1 might be the D (5 bases). The V end was cut by 5 bases, the J end by 7 bases, with 12 bases between. This CDR3 contains 13 residues. Germline CDR1 reads SGHVS; CDR2 reads FNYEAQ.

This clonotype came up many times. V is TRBV27 and J is TRBJ2-3; TRBD1 matches at 7 bases. The CDR3 sequence is 14 residues long. V shed 2 bases and J 5 bases; nucleotides not matched to a gene: 4. The germline V gene has CDR1 MNHEY and CDR2 SMNVEV (reference sequence). Here the CDR3 reads CASSLRGRGDTQYF. The DNA of the CDR3 is TGTGCCAGCAGTTTAAGGGGGCGAGGAGATACGCAGTATTTT.

This rearrangement joins TRBV10-3 to TRBJ2-7; D is possibly TRBD1 (6 bases). Germline V CDR1 and CDR2: ENHRY, SYGVKD. The CDR3 spans 12 residues. Trimming took 6 bases from V and 6 from J, leaving 12 bases between them. The CDR3 loop is CAISVQGSEQYV. The CDR3 coding sequence is TGTGCCATCAGCGTACAGGGCAGCGAGCAGTACGTC.

This chain connects TRBV14 to TRBJ2-2; D gene unclear. The CDR3 covers 14 residues. The ends were cut back, 4 bases at V and 1 base at J, with 7 bases in the middle. CDR1 and CDR2 from the germline V gene are SGHDN and FVKESK. This CDR3 is CASSPYRNTGELFF. The CDR3 bases are TGTGCCAGCAGCCCCTACAGGAACACCGGGGAGCTGTTTTTT.

This clonotype was counted only a few times. The rearrangement uses TRBV11-2 and TRBJ2-4; D gene uncertain. CDR1 is SGHAT, CDR2 FQNNGV, per germline. The CDR3 sequence is 17 residues long. V was clipped by 2 bases and J by 0 bases, with 14 bases between them. The CDR3 nucleotides are TGTGCCAGCAGCTTATGGTCGGATGACCTAGCCAAAAACATTCAGTACTTC. Its translation is CASSLWSDDLAKNIQYF.